This TCR beta chain originates from a study of blood T cell repertoires in COVID-19. Study-level information: T cells, B-cell-depleted T cells, or PBMCs supplied cDNA or gDNA.

Authors' methods: The assay estimated nucleated cells by amplifying reference gene primers. Measured with immunoSEQ multiplex PCR; TCRdb has only the in-frame clones, and not every one. V and J calls plus clone size are reproduced from that table; the DNA served to infer D and trimming. The sample holds approximately 50,000 clones, around four fifths seen once. The source is a human donor in a cohort sampled during active COVID-19. The sequenced material came from peripheral blood.

CDR3 nucleotides: TGTGCCAGCAGCCAAATTAACAGGGTTGGCTACACCTTC. Encoded protein: CASSQINRVGYTF. This sequence joins TRBV11-2 and TRBJ1-2; D possibly corresponds to TRBD1 (6 bases). This CDR3 is 13 amino acids long. The germline gives CDR1 SGHAT, CDR2 FQNNGV. The germline V and J ends were trimmed by 5 bases and 7 bases, with 14 bases remaining between them.